This TCR beta chain derives from a study of CD8 T cells in ankylosing spondylitis. Study-level results: Reportedly, significant enrichment of disease-linked clones occurred in matched ankylosing spondylitis synovial fluid. Ankylosing spondylitis blood seemed to carry a telltale TCR beta motif made of several highly homologous variants.

Molecular-barcoded quantitative 5'-RACE produced these TCR beta libraries. TCRdb reprocessed the 5' RACE reads with MiXCR, giving one entry per CDR3 protein. The sample consists of around 130,000 distinct CDR3 sequences, roughly 15% of them appearing once. Comment on this clonotype: Antigen specificity is unknown.

The ends lost 0 bases at V and 6 bases at J; junction bases unmatched: 3. The CDR3 totals 13 residues. Looked up from germline, CDR1 is SGHRS and CDR2 is YFSETQ. The sample consisted of blood, either unsorted or a sorted T cell fraction (not recorded which). The source of this sequence is a female donor with ankylosing spondylitis or in good health (not recorded which). The chain carries TRBV5-1 and TRBJ2-7; 7 bases are shared with TRBD1. CDR3 DNA sequence: TGCGCCAGCAGCTTGGGACAGGGCTTCGAGCAGTACTTC. Its protein is CASSLGQGFEQYF.